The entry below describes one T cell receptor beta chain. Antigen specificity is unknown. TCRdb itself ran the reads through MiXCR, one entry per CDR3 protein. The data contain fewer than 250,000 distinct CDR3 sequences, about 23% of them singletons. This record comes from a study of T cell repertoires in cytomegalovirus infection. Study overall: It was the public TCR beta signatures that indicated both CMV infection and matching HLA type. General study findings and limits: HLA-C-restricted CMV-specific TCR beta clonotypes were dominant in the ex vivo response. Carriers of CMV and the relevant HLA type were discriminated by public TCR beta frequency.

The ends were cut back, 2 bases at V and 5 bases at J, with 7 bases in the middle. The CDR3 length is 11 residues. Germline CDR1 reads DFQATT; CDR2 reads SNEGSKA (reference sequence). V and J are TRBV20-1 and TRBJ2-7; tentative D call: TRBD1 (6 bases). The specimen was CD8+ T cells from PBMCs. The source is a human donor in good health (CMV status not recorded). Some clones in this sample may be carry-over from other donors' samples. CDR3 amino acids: CSARHRDEQYF. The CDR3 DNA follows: TGCAGTGCTAGACACAGGGACGAGCAGTACTTC.